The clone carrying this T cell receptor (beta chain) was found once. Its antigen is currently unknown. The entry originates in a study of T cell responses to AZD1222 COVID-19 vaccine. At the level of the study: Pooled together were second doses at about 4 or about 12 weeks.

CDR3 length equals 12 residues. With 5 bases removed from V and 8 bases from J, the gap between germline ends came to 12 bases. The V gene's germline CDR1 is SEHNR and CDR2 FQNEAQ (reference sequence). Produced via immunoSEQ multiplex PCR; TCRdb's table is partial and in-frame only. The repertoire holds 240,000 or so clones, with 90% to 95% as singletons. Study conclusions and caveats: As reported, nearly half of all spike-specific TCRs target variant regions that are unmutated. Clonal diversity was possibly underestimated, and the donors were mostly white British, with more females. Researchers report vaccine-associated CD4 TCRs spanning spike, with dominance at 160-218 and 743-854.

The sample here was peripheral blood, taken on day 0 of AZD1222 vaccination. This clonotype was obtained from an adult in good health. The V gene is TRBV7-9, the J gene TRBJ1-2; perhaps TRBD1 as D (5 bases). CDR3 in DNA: TGTGCCAGCAGCCAGGGTTCCGGGGGCTACACCTTC. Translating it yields CASSQGSGGYTF.